This T cell receptor (beta chain) was recorded in a study of cytomegalovirus exposure and HLA in healthy donors. The study, taken as a whole, reports: An analysis done earlier found most TCR beta V segments productive about 90% or about 30% of the time. Across all donors, roughly uniform sequencing depth was an assumption of the presence/absence analyses. Prediction of most subjects' HLA-A and HLA-B alleles by TCR beta sequences was reportedly accurate. It was likely that a cluster of highly shared sequence variants was a sequencing artifact.

This CDR3 has 18 amino acids. The V and J ends lost 0 bases and 8 bases respectively, with 25 bases between them. From germline, CDR1 is GTSNPN and CDR2 SVGIG (reference sequence). About this clone itself: The antigen is not known.

The PCR used 60 Vbeta and 13 Jbeta primers. Method: immunoSEQ multiplex PCR; TCRdb's copy keeps in-frame clones and lacks some. The table records some 90,000 clones, 80% of them present only once. V and J are TRBV30 and TRBJ1-4; D unresolved. The receptor was derived from a man aged 50 or older in good health and CMV-seropositive. The material sequenced was PBMCs. The CDR3 coding sequence is TGTGCCTGGAGTGTATACCCCCCTGGAGGACTTCGGAGGGAAAAACTGTTTTTT. This sequence encodes CAWSVYPPGGLRREKLFF.